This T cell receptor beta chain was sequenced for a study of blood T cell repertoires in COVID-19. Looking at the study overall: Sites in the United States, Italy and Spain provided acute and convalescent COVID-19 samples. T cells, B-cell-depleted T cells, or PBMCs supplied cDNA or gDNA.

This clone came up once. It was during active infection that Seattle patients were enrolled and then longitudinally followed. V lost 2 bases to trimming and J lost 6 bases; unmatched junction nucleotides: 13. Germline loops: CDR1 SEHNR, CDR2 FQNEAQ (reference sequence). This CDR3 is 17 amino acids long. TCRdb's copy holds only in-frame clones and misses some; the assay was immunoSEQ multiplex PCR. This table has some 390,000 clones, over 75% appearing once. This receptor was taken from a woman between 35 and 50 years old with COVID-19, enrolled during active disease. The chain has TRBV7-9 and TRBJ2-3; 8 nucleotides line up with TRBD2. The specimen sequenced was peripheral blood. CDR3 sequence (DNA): TGTGCCAGCAGCTTACTACCGAGCGGGAGAGGAGTGGATACGCAGTATTTT. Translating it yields CASSLLPSGRGVDTQYF.